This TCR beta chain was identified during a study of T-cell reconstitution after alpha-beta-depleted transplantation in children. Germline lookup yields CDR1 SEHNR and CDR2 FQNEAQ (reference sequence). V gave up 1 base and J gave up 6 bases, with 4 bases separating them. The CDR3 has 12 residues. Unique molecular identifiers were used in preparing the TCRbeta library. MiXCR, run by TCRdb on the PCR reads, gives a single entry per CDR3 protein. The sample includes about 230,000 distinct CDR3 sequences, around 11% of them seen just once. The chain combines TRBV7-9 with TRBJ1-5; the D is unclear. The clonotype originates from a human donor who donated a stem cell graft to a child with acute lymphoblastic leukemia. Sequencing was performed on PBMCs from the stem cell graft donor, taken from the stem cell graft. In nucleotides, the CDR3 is TGTGCCAGCAGCTTAGACCGTCAGCCCCAGCATTTT. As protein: CASSLDRQPQHF.